This is a list of T cell receptor beta chains from one sample in a study of blood T cell repertoires in COVID-19. Method: immunoSEQ multiplex PCR; TCRdb's copy keeps in-frame clones and lacks some. The profile covers under 350,000 clones, with around 83% appearing a single time and about 4% taken by the ten largest. The sample consisted of peripheral blood. The receptors were sampled from a young man with active or convalescent COVID-19. Each CDR3 is given with its conserved first and last residue. Fields, in order: D gene, J gene, V gene, CDR3 protein. D genes are given only for firm matches.

d_gene: -
j_gene: TRBJ2-2
v_gene: TRBV6-5
CDR3aa: CASSNPRNTGELFF

d_gene: -
j_gene: TRBJ1-5
v_gene: TRBV2
CDR3aa: CASSEARPGNQPQHF

d_gene: -
j_gene: TRBJ1-4
v_gene: TRBV2
CDR3aa: CASSVLGTNEKLFF

d_gene: -
j_gene: TRBJ1-1
v_gene: TRBV5-1
CDR3aa: CASSSGGLWSLNTEAFF

d_gene: -
j_gene: TRBJ2-5
v_gene: TRBV11-3
CDR3aa: CASSLDSIDGIKKTGYQETQYF

d_gene: -
j_gene: TRBJ2-3
v_gene: TRBV27
CDR3aa: CASNENRWLIGTQYF

d_gene: TRBD1
j_gene: TRBJ2-3
v_gene: TRBV10-3
CDR3aa: CAISEYGQGEDTQYF

d_gene: -
j_gene: TRBJ1-2
v_gene: TRBV20-1
CDR3aa: CSAGGGPGYTF

d_gene: TRBD1
j_gene: TRBJ2-2
v_gene: TRBV19
CDR3aa: CASRGTGMTGELFF

d_gene: TRBD1
j_gene: TRBJ1-1
v_gene: TRBV7-6
CDR3aa: CASSSGTGRTEAFF

d_gene: -
j_gene: TRBJ1-2
v_gene: TRBV7-9
CDR3aa: CASNFKSYGYTF

d_gene: TRBD1
j_gene: TRBJ1-5
v_gene: TRBV28
CDR3aa: CASSHYDKLGTGAYNQPQHF

d_gene: -
j_gene: TRBJ2-7
v_gene: TRBV11-2
CDR3aa: CASRPQGRLGEQYF

d_gene: TRBD1
j_gene: TRBJ2-5
v_gene: TRBV6-6
CDR3aa: CASSPAGTGVRFGQAKQETQYF

d_gene: TRBD1
j_gene: TRBJ1-2
v_gene: TRBV29-1
CDR3aa: CSVVPGTDFYGYTF

d_gene: TRBD1
j_gene: TRBJ1-1
v_gene: TRBV29-1
CDR3aa: CSGGGNSEAFF

d_gene: -
j_gene: TRBJ1-1
v_gene: TRBV6-2/TRBV6-3
CDR3aa: CASSSAPGDKTEAFF

d_gene: -
j_gene: TRBJ2-3
v_gene: TRBV28
CDR3aa: CASRTFLRGGSTDTQYF

d_gene: TRBD2
j_gene: TRBJ2-7
v_gene: TRBV3-1/TRBV3-2
CDR3aa: CASSQAGGAYEQYF

d_gene: -
j_gene: TRBJ2-5
v_gene: TRBV7-8
CDR3aa: CASSGQGTQYF

d_gene: TRBD2
j_gene: TRBJ2-3
v_gene: TRBV11-2
CDR3aa: CASSSGADTQYF

d_gene: -
j_gene: TRBJ1-1
v_gene: TRBV11-2
CDR3aa: CASSRGSTEAFF

d_gene: -
j_gene: TRBJ2-3
v_gene: TRBV6-4
CDR3aa: CASSAIGGVTDTQYF

d_gene: -
j_gene: TRBJ1-4
v_gene: TRBV6-5
CDR3aa: CASSLTVEKNEKLFF

d_gene: -
j_gene: TRBJ1-6
v_gene: TRBV11-2
CDR3aa: CASSRRLDGREFNSPLHF

d_gene: TRBD1
j_gene: TRBJ2-7
v_gene: TRBV11-2
CDR3aa: CASSLLGDSTSYEQYF

d_gene: TRBD1
j_gene: TRBJ2-5
v_gene: TRBV6-5
CDR3aa: CASSRDRGGETQYF

d_gene: -
j_gene: TRBJ1-5
v_gene: TRBV11-3
CDR3aa: CASSLDPTGLSNQPQHF

d_gene: TRBD2
j_gene: TRBJ2-1
v_gene: TRBV7-9
CDR3aa: CASSLLAGGIDEQFF

d_gene: -
j_gene: TRBJ2-7
v_gene: TRBV7-9
CDR3aa: CASSLAAGISYEQYF

d_gene: -
j_gene: TRBJ2-7
v_gene: TRBV11-2
CDR3aa: CASSLSFASYEQYF

d_gene: -
j_gene: TRBJ1-3
v_gene: TRBV7-8
CDR3aa: CASSLFERSGNTIYF

d_gene: -
j_gene: TRBJ1-2
v_gene: TRBV7-2
CDR3aa: CASSPASSAGYGYTF

d_gene: TRBD1
j_gene: TRBJ2-4
v_gene: TRBV29-1
CDR3aa: CSDQTGGENIQYF

d_gene: -
j_gene: TRBJ2-3
v_gene: TRBV7-7
CDR3aa: CASSLTDTDTQYF

d_gene: -
j_gene: TRBJ1-2
v_gene: TRBV20-1
CDR3aa: CSASSYGYTF

d_gene: -
j_gene: TRBJ2-1
v_gene: TRBV6-5
CDR3aa: CASSYSDSYNEQFF

d_gene: TRBD1
j_gene: TRBJ2-7
v_gene: TRBV6-6
CDR3aa: CASSYVSDRGLWTYF

d_gene: -
j_gene: TRBJ2-2
v_gene: TRBV27
CDR3aa: CASSLSEGAWTGELFF

d_gene: -
j_gene: TRBJ2-3
v_gene: TRBV9
CDR3aa: CASSVGLETADTQYF